This entry lists 6 T cell receptor beta chains sequenced from one sample in a study of blood T cell repertoires in COVID-19. Sequencing used immunoSEQ multiplex PCR; TCRdb keeps in-frame clones, though not all of them. The table lists 250,000 to 300,000 clones, 75% to 90% of them singletons. The material sequenced was peripheral blood. The receptors originated from a woman aged 70 to 79 with COVID-19, enrolled during active disease.

The chain joins TRBV4-3 to TRBJ1-1; maybe TRBD1 (6 bases). V gave up 4 bases and J gave up 1 base, with 13 bases separating them. The CDR3 loop spans 15 amino acids. Germline CDR1 LGHNA, CDR2 YSLEER. The CDR3 region is CASSREGGQNTEAFF. The CDR3 region has the DNA TGCGCCAGCAGCCGCGAAGGGGGACAGAACACTGAAGCTTTCTTT.

The rearrangement links TRBV28 to TRBJ2-2; D call uncertain. This CDR3 comprises 13 residues. Trimming shortened V by 8 bases and J by 1 base, and 8 bases separated the two germline ends. Germline lookup yields CDR1 MDHEN and CDR2 SYDVKM. This CDR3 is CASVGWNTGELFF. CDR3 nucleotide sequence: TGTGCCAGCGTCGGGTGGAACACCGGGGAGCTGTTTTTT.

Only one count was recorded for this clone. The chain carries TRBV6-2 or TRBV6-3 and TRBJ2-1; D is unresolved. This CDR3 comprises 18 residues. The V end was cut by 2 bases, the J end by 2 bases, with 19 bases between. Germline assignment: CDR1 MNHEY and CDR2 SVGEGT. The CDR3 nucleotides are TGTGCCAGCAGTTACGGGCCTCTAACACTTCTCACCTACAATGAGCAGTTCTTC. Protein: CASSYGPLTLLTYNEQFF.

The chain joins TRBV6-6 to TRBJ2-3; TRBD1 agrees at 10 bases. The CDR3 has 15 residues. Germline assignment: CDR1 MNHNY and CDR2 SVGAGI (reference sequence). V lost 5 bases and J lost 4; bases outside the gene matches: 6. CDR3 coding DNA: TGTGCCAGCAGTAGACAGGGGGCAAGCGCAGATACGCAGTATTTT. Amino acid sequence: CASSRQGASADTQYF.

This chain uses TRBV6-5 with TRBJ2-7; D uncertain. The CDR3 contains 12 residues. V was shortened by 0 bases and J by 3 bases, with 3 bases between the two germline ends. The V gene's germline CDR1 is MNHEY and CDR2 SVGAGI. CDR3 residues: CASSYSRYEQYF. CDR3 nucleotide sequence: TGTGCCAGCAGTTACTCGCGCTACGAGCAGTACTTC.

The chain employs TRBV18 and TRBJ1-2; TRBD1 agrees at 11 bases. J gave up 0 bases and V 8 bases, and 5 bases lay outside the gene matches. The CDR3 has 15 residues. Germline CDR1 KGHSH, CDR2 LQKENI. CDR3 in amino acids: CASTGGQGANYGYTF. The CDR3 bases are TGTGCCAGCACAGGGGGACAGGGGGCTAACTATGGCTACACCTTC.